Listed below are T cell receptor beta chains from one sample, sequenced in a study of blood T cell repertoires in COVID-19. Sequencing used immunoSEQ multiplex PCR; TCRdb keeps in-frame clones, though not all of them. The sample yields 150,000 to 200,000 clones, more than 75% seen once. The sample taken for sequencing was peripheral blood. All receptors come from a woman in her forties or fifties with COVID-19, enrolled during active disease. Both conserved end residues are part of each CDR3. D genes are given only for firm matches. Clone sizes are given selectively: once, few, many, or a class where the clone is expanded.

v_call	clone_size	j_call	d_call	cdr3_nt	cdr3_aa
TRBV6-2/TRBV6-3	NA	TRBJ1-1	NA	TGTGCCAGCAGCCAAACAGATAACACTGAAGCTTTCTTT	CASSQTDNTEAFF
TRBV6-5	NA	TRBJ2-2	NA	TGTGCCAGCAGTTACCGGTCAGGGGTGAACACCGGGGAGCTGTTTTTT	CASSYRSGVNTGELFF
TRBV7-2	NA	TRBJ2-7	TRBD2	TGTGCCAGCAGCTTAACTAGCGGGGGAATCTACGAGCAGTACTTC	CASSLTSGGIYEQYF
TRBV2	few	TRBJ1-6	TRBD1	TGTGCCAGCAGTTCTGGACAGGATAATTCACCCCTCCACTTT	CASSSGQDNSPLHF
TRBV10-3	NA	TRBJ2-3	TRBD2	TGTGCCATCAGTGATGGGGGGGGGAAACTCACAGATACGCAGTATTTT	CAISDGGGKLTDTQYF
TRBV5-1	NA	TRBJ1-2	NA	TGCGCCAGCAGCCCTAATCAGGGGACCTATGGCTACACCTTC	CASSPNQGTYGYTF
TRBV28	NA	TRBJ2-6	NA	TGTGCCAGCATTGAACAGGGCACCTCTGGGGCCAACGTCCTGACTTTC	CASIEQGTSGANVLTF
TRBV7-9	NA	TRBJ2-5	TRBD2	TGTGCCAGCAGCTCGGGGGGAGAGACCCAGTACTTC	CASSSGGETQYF
TRBV4-1	NA	TRBJ1-5	NA	TGCGCCAGCAGCCAAGTGCCGGACAGCAATAGCAATCAGCCCCAGCATTTT	CASSQVPDSNSNQPQHF
TRBV27	NA	TRBJ2-2	TRBD2	TGTGCCAGCAGTCCCCGGACTAGCCCCAACACCGGGGAGCTGTTTTTT	CASSPRTSPNTGELFF
TRBV5-1	NA	TRBJ2-2	TRBD1	TGCGCCAGCAGCTTGCGGGACAGTTCCACCGGGGAGCTGTTTTTT	CASSLRDSSTGELFF
TRBV6-5	NA	TRBJ1-2	TRBD1	TGTGCCAGCACACAGGGGTCCTATGGCTACACCTTC	CASTQGSYGYTF
TRBV10-3	once	TRBJ1-1	TRBD1	TGTGCCATCAGTGGGGGGACAGCGAACACTGAAGCTTTCTTT	CAISGGTANTEAFF
TRBV7-3	NA	TRBJ2-5	NA	TGTGCCAGCAGCAAAGGAGGGGAAGAGACCCAGTACTTC	CASSKGGEETQYF
TRBV9	NA	TRBJ1-4	NA	TGTGCCAGCAGCCCTTCAGGGGTGTCTAATGAAAAACTGTTTTTT	CASSPSGVSNEKLFF
TRBV5-1	NA	TRBJ2-3	NA	TGCGCCAGCAGGTTAGAGAACCCACGGGATACGCAGTATTTT	CASRLENPRDTQYF
TRBV6-2/TRBV6-3	NA	TRBJ1-5	NA	TGTGCCAGCAGCCCGAGTGGGCCCCAGCATTTT	CASSPSGPQHF
TRBV4-1	NA	TRBJ2-2	TRBD2	TGCGCCAGCAGCCAAGATGGGCGGGGGGCACGGGTAGTGGGCACCGGGGAGCTGTTTTTT	CASSQDGRGARVVGTGELFF
TRBV11-3	NA	TRBJ1-3	NA	TGTGCCAGCAGCGTGGGGAGGCCCGGAAACACCATATATTTT	CASSVGRPGNTIYF
TRBV18	NA	TRBJ2-5	NA	TGTGCCAGCTCACCAAACCCCCCCACTACGGCAGAGACCCAGTACTTC	CASSPNPPTTAETQYF
TRBV28	NA	TRBJ1-2	NA	TGTGCCAGCAGTCCCCCCAATTTCAGGGACTATGGCTACACCTTC	CASSPPNFRDYGYTF
TRBV5-4	NA	TRBJ2-1	TRBD1	TGTGCCAGCAGCTTGGCCGCTCAGGGGGCTTACAATGAGCAGTTCTTC	CASSLAAQGAYNEQFF
TRBV7-3	NA	TRBJ2-7	TRBD1	TGTGCCAGCAGCTCCGGACAGGGGAGTGAGCAGTACTTC	CASSSGQGSEQYF
TRBV4-3	NA	TRBJ2-5	NA	TGCGCCAGCAGCCAAGAGGGCGTCCTTTCGGACCAGTACTTC	CASSQEGVLSDQYF
TRBV27	NA	TRBJ2-7	NA	NA	CASSSAPGYEQYF
TRBV20-1	NA	TRBJ2-1	NA	TGCAGTGCTAGTGCCCCCGCGGTCAGCACCTACAATGAGCAGTTCTTC	CSASAPAVSTYNEQFF
TRBV27	NA	TRBJ1-2	NA	TGTGCCAGCAGTTCTGTTCCCCGGGACTATGGCTACACCTTC	CASSSVPRDYGYTF
TRBV28	NA	TRBJ2-2	NA	TGTGCCAGCAGCGCCGGGACAAGGAACACCGGGGAGCTGTTTTTT	CASSAGTRNTGELFF
TRBV19	NA	TRBJ1-6	NA	TGTGCCAGTAGCCTCCAGGGAGGTAATTCACCCCTCCACTTT	CASSLQGGNSPLHF
TRBV11-1	NA	TRBJ2-3	TRBD2	TGTGCCAGCAGTTTTAGCGGGGGCACAGATACGCAGTATTTT	CASSFSGGTDTQYF
TRBV13	NA	TRBJ1-4	TRBD1	TGTGCCAGCAGCGGAAGGTCGACAGGGCTTCCTACTAGTGATGAAAAACTGTTTTTT	CASSGRSTGLPTSDEKLFF
TRBV6-1	NA	TRBJ2-7	NA	TGTGCCAGCAGTGAAGGGGGGGGGCCCCCCGGGCAGTACTTC	CASSEGGGPPGQYF
TRBV5-1	once	TRBJ2-1	TRBD1	TGCGCCAGCAGCTTGGTTCGTTTCCGGGACAGCTCCTACAATGAGCAGTTCTTC	CASSLVRFRDSSYNEQFF
TRBV3-1/TRBV3-2	NA	TRBJ1-2	TRBD1	TGTGCCAGCAGCCAAGAGGGACAGGGGAACTATGGCTACACCTTC	CASSQEGQGNYGYTF